Listed below are T cell receptor beta chains from one sample, sequenced in a study of neurological immune-mediated disorders. TCRdb itself ran the 5' RACE reads through MiXCR, one entry per CDR3 protein. The sample contains approximately 45,000 distinct CDR3 sequences, about 13% of which appear only once. Specimen: PBMCs. Every receptor here comes from a man under 40 in good health. CDR3s include the opening cysteine and the closing phenylalanine or tryptophan. Each record gives: CDR3 protein, CDR3 DNA, J gene, V gene, D gene, clone size. A D gene is named only where the DNA matches it firmly. Not all rows give a size; the values are once, few, many and, for expanded clones, a class.

CDR3 protein: CASSEGGAGPVAQYF
CDR3 DNA: TGTGCCAGCAGTGAAGGTGGGGCGGGGCCGGTGGCCCAGTACTTC
J gene: TRBJ2-5
V gene: TRBV6-1
D gene: NA
clone size: NA

CDR3 protein: CASSLFLQETQYF
CDR3 DNA: TGTGCCAGCAGCTTATTCTTACAAGAGACCCAGTACTTC
J gene: TRBJ2-5
V gene: TRBV11-2
D gene: NA
clone size: few

CDR3 protein: CASSLSLYNEQFF
CDR3 DNA: TGCGCCAGCAGCTTGTCACTATACAATGAGCAGTTCTTC
J gene: TRBJ2-1
V gene: TRBV5-1
D gene: NA
clone size: many

CDR3 protein: CASSPKPGQLMNTEAFF
CDR3 DNA: TGCGCCAGCAGCCCAAAACCGGGACAGCTCATGAACACTGAAGCTTTCTTT
J gene: TRBJ1-1
V gene: TRBV5-1
D gene: TRBD1
clone size: many

CDR3 protein: CASSYSGTWGNQPQHF
CDR3 DNA: TGTGCCAGCAGTTACAGTGGGACGTGGGGGAATCAGCCCCAGCATTTT
J gene: TRBJ1-5
V gene: TRBV6-2/TRBV6-3
D gene: NA
clone size: many

CDR3 protein: CASSLGLAGADTQYF
CDR3 DNA: TGTGCCAGCAGCCTGGGACTAGCGGGCGCAGATACGCAGTATTTT
J gene: TRBJ2-3
V gene: TRBV11-3
D gene: TRBD2
clone size: many

CDR3 protein: CASSRSGENIQYF
CDR3 DNA: TGTGCCAGCAGTAGGAGCGGGGAAAACATTCAGTACTTC
J gene: TRBJ2-4
V gene: TRBV12-3/TRBV12-4
D gene: TRBD2
clone size: many

CDR3 protein: CASSRGPYEQYF
CDR3 DNA: TGTGCCAGCTCGAGGGGACCCTACGAGCAGTACTTC
J gene: TRBJ2-7
V gene: TRBV27
D gene: NA
clone size: few

CDR3 protein: CASSDLAGVAYEQYF
CDR3 DNA: TGTGCCAGCAGTGACTTAGCGGGAGTGGCCTACGAGCAGTACTTC
J gene: TRBJ2-7
V gene: TRBV6-6
D gene: TRBD2
clone size: few

CDR3 protein: CASSPGAESQYF
CDR3 DNA: TGCGCCAGCAGCCCGGGGGCTGAGTCGCAGTATTTT
J gene: TRBJ2-3
V gene: TRBV5-1
D gene: NA
clone size: many

CDR3 protein: CSARGPGEQFF
CDR3 DNA: TGCAGCGCACGAGGCCCCGGTGAGCAGTTCTTC
J gene: TRBJ2-1
V gene: TRBV29-1
D gene: NA
clone size: many

CDR3 protein: CSVEGTDYNEQFF
CDR3 DNA: TGCAGCGTTGAAGGGACTGACTACAATGAGCAGTTCTTC
J gene: TRBJ2-1
V gene: TRBV29-1
D gene: NA
clone size: medium-sized

CDR3 protein: CASSFAGFVGTSSYEQYF
CDR3 DNA: TGTGCCAGCAGTTTTGCGGGTTTCGTCGGGACCAGCTCCTACGAGCAGTACTTC
J gene: TRBJ2-7
V gene: TRBV27
D gene: NA
clone size: many

CDR3 protein: CASSFPPSEQFF
CDR3 DNA: TGTGCCAGCAGCTTCCCCCCATCAGAGCAGTTCTTC
J gene: TRBJ2-1
V gene: TRBV7-2
D gene: NA
clone size: many

CDR3 protein: CASSQDPGLAVTDTQYF
CDR3 DNA: TGCGCCAGCAGCCAAGACCCGGGACTAGCGGTCACAGATACGCAGTATTTT
J gene: TRBJ2-3
V gene: TRBV4-1
D gene: TRBD2
clone size: many

CDR3 protein: CSANPSGPAYEQYF
CDR3 DNA: TGCAGTGCGAACCCTAGCGGGCCCGCCTACGAGCAGTACTTC
J gene: TRBJ2-7
V gene: TRBV20-1
D gene: TRBD2
clone size: many

CDR3 protein: CSAGRTDRSNYGYTF
CDR3 DNA: TGCAGTGCTGGCCGGACAGACCGTTCTAACTATGGCTACACCTTC
J gene: TRBJ1-2
V gene: TRBV20-1
D gene: NA
clone size: many

CDR3 protein: CASSLASKSFYNEQFF
CDR3 DNA: TGTGCCAGCAGCTTGGCGTCTAAGTCCTTCTACAATGAGCAGTTCTTC
J gene: TRBJ2-1
V gene: TRBV5-6
D gene: NA
clone size: many

CDR3 protein: CAISGGGDKDTHYF
CDR3 DNA: TGTGCCATCAGTGGGGGAGGTGACAAAGATACGCACTATTTT
J gene: TRBJ2-3
V gene: TRBV10-3
D gene: NA
clone size: NA

CDR3 protein: CASSLESGTGGWYF
CDR3 DNA: TGTGCCAGCAGCTTAGAATCCGGGACAGGTGGTTGGTACTTC
J gene: TRBJ2-4
V gene: TRBV7-2
D gene: TRBD1
clone size: many

CDR3 protein: CASSELPGQGTEAFF
CDR3 DNA: TGTGCCAGCAGTGAACTCCCCGGACAGGGCACTGAAGCTTTCTTT
J gene: TRBJ1-1
V gene: TRBV6-4
D gene: TRBD1
clone size: few

CDR3 protein: CASRGLAGGLGTGELFF
CDR3 DNA: TGCGCCAGCAGGGGACTAGCGGGAGGGCTAGGCACCGGGGAGCTGTTTTTT
J gene: TRBJ2-2
V gene: TRBV10-2
D gene: TRBD2
clone size: many

CDR3 protein: CASSSLRENTEAFF
CDR3 DNA: TGCGCCAGCAGCTCACTGAGGGAGAACACTGAAGCTTTCTTT
J gene: TRBJ1-1
V gene: TRBV5-1
D gene: NA
clone size: many

CDR3 protein: CASNSLSGLMIETQYF
CDR3 DNA: TGTGCCAGCAATTCACTTAGTGGGTTGATGATCGAGACCCAGTACTTC
J gene: TRBJ2-5
V gene: TRBV28
D gene: NA
clone size: medium-sized

CDR3 protein: CASSLGLALFSEQFF
CDR3 DNA: TGTGCCAGCAGCTTGGGACTAGCCCTTTTCAGTGAGCAGTTCTTC
J gene: TRBJ2-1
V gene: TRBV7-8
D gene: TRBD2
clone size: many

CDR3 protein: CASSFTGWSNQPQHF
CDR3 DNA: TGTGCCAGCAGTTTTACGGGTTGGAGCAATCAGCCCCAGCATTTT
J gene: TRBJ1-5
V gene: TRBV12-3/TRBV12-4
D gene: NA
clone size: many